A single sample gave rise to the 7 T cell receptor beta chains below, sequenced in a study of radiotherapy plus CTLA-4 blockade in lung cancer. Using immunoSEQ multiplex PCR, the repertoire was profiled, and TCRdb retains in-frame clones only, with some absent. The table lists around 65,000 clones, 70% to 85% of them singletons. The sequenced sample was peripheral blood, obtained from a patient treated with radiotherapy plus ipilimumab. The origin of the receptors is a human donor with non-small cell lung cancer who had a complete response to radiotherapy plus ipilimumab.

V is TRBV4-1 and J is TRBJ1-5; perhaps TRBD1 as D (6 bases). Trimming took 3 bases from V and 6 from J, leaving 12 bases between them. The CDR3 runs 14 residues. Germline V gives CDR1 MGHRA, CDR2 YSYEKL. CDR3 nucleotide sequence: TGCGCCAGCAGCCAGGGAAGGACAGTTCAGCCCCAGCATTTT. Protein product: CASSQGRTVQPQHF.

In nucleotides, the CDR3 is TGTGCCAGCAGTCCATGGGTCAGGGGCGCTGGGGAGACCCAGTACTTC. It is translated as CASSPWVRGAGETQYF. The V and J genes are TRBV27 and TRBJ2-5, with D tentatively TRBD1 (6 bases). The germline V and J ends were trimmed by 5 bases and 5 bases, with 21 bases remaining between them. Germline V lookup: CDR1 MNHEY, CDR2 SMNVEV (reference sequence). CDR3 length: 16 residues.

The J gene is TRBJ2-1, the V gene TRBV5-4; D is possibly TRBD2 (6 bases). Trimming stripped 5 bases from V and 4 bases from J, with 16 bases between. Germline V gene data show CDR1 as SGHNT and CDR2 as YYREEE (reference sequence). The CDR3 extends over 15 amino acids. The CDR3 region has the DNA TGTGCCAGCAGATCCGGGACTGGATCTTACAATGAGCAGTTCTTC. Its translation: CASRSGTGSYNEQFF.

The V and J genes are TRBV10-2 and TRBJ2-1, with D perhaps TRBD1 (5 bases). Trimming removed 8 bases from V and 8 bases from J, with 13 bases in between. This CDR3 is built from 12 residues. Germline CDR1 reads WSHSY; CDR2 reads SAAADI. CDR3 sequence reads: CASGSQGYEQFF. The CDR3 DNA is TGCGCCAGCGGCAGCCAGGGCTATGAGCAGTTCTTC.

CDR3 nucleotides: TGTGCCAGCAGCTTAGTAGGCGGGAGTGTAAGTGAGCAGTTCTTC. Amino acid sequence: CASSLVGGSVSEQFF. The chain carries TRBV7-2 and TRBJ2-1; 7 nucleotides match TRBD2. With 1 base clipped from V and 9 bases from J, the junction kept 9 bases outside the gene matches. The CDR3 is 15 amino acids. The germline V gene encodes CDR1 SGHTA and CDR2 FQGNSA.

This chain joins TRBV7-9 and TRBJ1-2, with TRBD1 matching over 7 bases. The CDR3 contains 13 residues. Germline V gene data show CDR1 as SEHNR and CDR2 as FQNEAQ (reference sequence). V shed 3 bases and J 4 bases; nucleotides not matched to a gene: 2. The CDR3 loop is CASSFRQGYGYTF. CDR3 nucleotide sequence: TGTGCCAGCAGCTTTCGACAGGGCTATGGCTACACCTTC.

The chain employs TRBV6-5 and TRBJ2-5; D not certain. The CDR3 has 15 amino acids. The V gene lost 0 bases and the J gene lost 4 bases, with 12 bases spanning the gap. Germline assignment: CDR1 MNHEY and CDR2 SVGAGI. The CDR3 coding sequence is TGTGCCAGCAGTTACTCTAGCCTTATGGGAGAGACCCAGTACTTC. Translation: CASSYSSLMGETQYF.